This section outlines one TCR beta chain sequence together with its context. Its antigen is not yet known. Base qualities are not at hand, and no much larger clone is one base apart. The entry originates in a study of graft-versus-host responses after intestinal transplantation listed by TCRdb under 2021. Study-wide context: The transplants that recipients received were multivisceral, liver-intestinal, or isolated intestinal. Every recipient was given anti-thymocyte globulin induction, then maintenance tacrolimus and steroids for roughly 3 years. Graft-versus-host and host-versus-graft alloreactive T cell clones were tracked in the graft, circulation and bone marrow after intestinal transplantation using bulk TCR-beta CDR3 sequencing. To identify alloreactive clones, pre-transplant mixed lymphocyte reaction products were sequenced and compared with unstimulated pre-transplant donor and recipient T cells. Of the 20 to 25 intestinal transplant recipients enrolled in the cohort, one of whom was a retransplant, a few patients without pretransplant specimens were excluded. Donor T cell macrochimerism was defined as a peak of at least 4% donor T cells among recipient peripheral blood mononuclear cells. Instead of going to the commercial service, samples from a few later patients were sequenced in-house on an Illumina MiSeq and processed with MiXCR.

In the first month after transplant, blood samples were collected up to 4 times, and after that at least monthly when available. Summary of the overall study and its limitations: Early after transplant, peak levels of circulating GvH clones were found to be associated with declines in HvG clones. The relatively low number and heterogeneity of intestinal transplant patients limited the conclusions. Patients with donor T cell macrochimerism had high GvH to HvG T cell clonal ratios in their allografts. GvH clones turned up in recipient bone marrow, with some appearing earlier in ileal mucosa or blood, a pattern consistent with an intestinal mucosal origin.

Receptors were amplified or captured by the immunoSEQ multiplex PCR assay. High-throughput TCR-beta CDR3 sequencing of genomic DNA from most patients was performed by Adaptive Biotechnologies. Turning to the authors' computational methods: TCR sequencing data were retrieved from Adaptive's ImmunoSEQ software for about 17 patients, whereas a few other patients were processed with MiXCR and VDJtools. CDR3 nucleotide sequences shared by donor and recipient were removed because the origin of these sequences could not be assigned. To count as alloreactive, a clone needed at least 2-fold expansion over unstimulated cells and a minimum CFSE-low frequency of 0.002% (template counts) or 0.001% (read counts). Clones were considered mappable if detected in sequenced pre-transplant spleen, lymph node, or MLR CFSE-low populations of the donor or recipient. The cumulative frequency of alloreactive clones was calculated as a percentage of all sequences, weighted by copy number. Held by TCRdb, this immuneACCESS table contains in-frame sequences only and omits some clones. Under half of the omission traces to an unresolved V gene where checked; the cause of the rest is unknown. V, J and clone size derive from that table, while D and trimming were established from the DNA sequence. Present in this sample are fewer than 100,000 clones, more than 75% of which were seen just once. Almost 1.5% of the sample is in the top ten clones.

Specimen: PBMCs, collected 255 days after intestinal transplant. This sequence originates from a human patient who received an intestinal transplant, so some T cells may come from the graft donor.

The DNA reads TGTGCCAGCAGTTTAAGGGTGGGTACCACTGAAGCTTTCTTT. Translated, it reads CASSLRVGTTEAFF. The rearranged chain carries TRBV28 and TRBJ1-1, with the D gene not confidently named. Trimming removed 2 bases from V and 4 bases from J, leaving 11 bases between the germline ends. The CDR3 contains 14 residues, cysteine and phenylalanine counted. Only CDR3 DNA remains: 42 bases, in frame from the first base. CDR1 and CDR2 are read off the germline V gene as MDHEN and SYDVKM.